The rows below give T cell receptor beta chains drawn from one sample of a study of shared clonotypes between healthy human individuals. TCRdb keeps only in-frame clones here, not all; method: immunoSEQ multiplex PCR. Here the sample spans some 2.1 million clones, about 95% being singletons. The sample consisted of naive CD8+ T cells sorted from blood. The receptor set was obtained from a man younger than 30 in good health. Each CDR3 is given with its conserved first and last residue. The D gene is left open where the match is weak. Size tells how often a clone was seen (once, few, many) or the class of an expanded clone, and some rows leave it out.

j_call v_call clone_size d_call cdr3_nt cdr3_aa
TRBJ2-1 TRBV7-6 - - TGTGCCAGCAGTCCGACAAGGGGACCCTACAATGAGCAGTTCTTC CASSPTRGPYNEQFF
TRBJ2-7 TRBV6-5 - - TGTGCCAGCAGTTACTCCGAGGGATACGAGCAGTACTTC CASSYSEGYEQYF
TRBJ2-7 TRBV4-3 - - TGCGCCAGCAGCCAAGATCTTTCCAGCAGCTCCTACGAGCAGTACTTC CASSQDLSSSSYEQYF
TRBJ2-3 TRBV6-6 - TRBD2 TGTGCCACCCTAGCGGGGCTCACAGATACGCAGTATTTT CATLAGLTDTQYF
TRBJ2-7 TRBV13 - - TGTGCCAGCAGCTTGGGAGCCGAGGTTTACGAGCAGTACTTC CASSLGAEVYEQYF
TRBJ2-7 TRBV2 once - TGTGCCAGCAGTGACAGGGTTTCCTACGAGCAGTACTTC CASSDRVSYEQYF
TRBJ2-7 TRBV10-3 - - TGTGCCATCAGTGGGTCGGGGGAGAATTACGAGCAGTACTTC CAISGSGENYEQYF
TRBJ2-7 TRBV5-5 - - TGTGCCAGTCAGGACGGGAACTACGAGCAGTACTTC CASQDGNYEQYF
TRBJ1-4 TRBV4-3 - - TGCGCCAGCAGCCAAGGGGCCCTGACAGTTCCTACGATTGAGAGTGAAAAACTGTTTTTT CASSQGALTVPTIESEKLFF
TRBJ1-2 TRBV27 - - TGTGCCAGCAGTCCTGACAGGTTCTATGGCTACACCTTC CASSPDRFYGYTF
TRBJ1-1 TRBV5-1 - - TGCGCCAGCAGGGGCCAGGGCACTGAAGCTTTCTTT CASRGQGTEAFF
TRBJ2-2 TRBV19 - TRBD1 TGTGCCAGTAGTATAGCAGGGGGCTCTGGGGAGCTGTTTTTT CASSIAGGSGELFF
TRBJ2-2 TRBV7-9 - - TGTGCCAGCTGGGTTCACCCAAGTGCGAACACCGGGGAGCTGTTTTTT CASWVHPSANTGELFF
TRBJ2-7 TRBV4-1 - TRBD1 TGCGCCAGCAGCCAGACCGGGACAGGCTACGAGCAGTACTTC CASSQTGTGYEQYF
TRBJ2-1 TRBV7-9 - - TGTGCCAGCCGGTCTCTATACAATGAGCAGTTCTTC CASRSLYNEQFF
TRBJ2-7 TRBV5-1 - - TGCGCCAGCAGCTTGGCCGGTCTTAGAAACGAGCAGTACTTC CASSLAGLRNEQYF
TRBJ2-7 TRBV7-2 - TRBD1 TGTGCCAGCAGCGGCGGGACAGGGTTTAGCTCCTACGAGCAGTACTTC CASSGGTGFSSYEQYF
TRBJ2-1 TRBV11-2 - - TGTGCCAGCAGCTTAGTTTGGGGCCTAAGGGGGGATGAGCAGTTCTTC CASSLVWGLRGDEQFF
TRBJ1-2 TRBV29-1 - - TGCAGCGTTGAGAGCCCTTCGGACCTAGAACACACCTTC CSVESPSDLEHTF
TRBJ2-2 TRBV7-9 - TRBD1 TGTGCCAGCAGTTGGGACAGACGTGGCGGGGAGCTGTTTTTT CASSWDRRGGELFF
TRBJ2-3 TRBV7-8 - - TGTGCCAGCAGCTTATCACCTCAGGGTACGCAGTATTTT CASSLSPQGTQYF
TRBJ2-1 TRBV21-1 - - TGTGCCAGCAGCAAGTCCATAATGAATGAGCAGTTCTTC CASSKSIMNEQFF
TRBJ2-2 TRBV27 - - TGTGCCAGCACCACCGTTGGACCGCGGGTGGGGGAGCTGTTTTTT CASTTVGPRVGELFF
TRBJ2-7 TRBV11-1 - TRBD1 TGTGCCAGCAGCTCCGGGACAGGGATAAACTTC CASSSGTGINF
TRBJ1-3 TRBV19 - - TGTGGGGCAGCACTGAGCTCTGGAAACACCATATATTTT CGAALSSGNTIYF
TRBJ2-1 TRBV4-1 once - TGCGCCAGCAGCCTTCTATTGATCAATGAGCAGTTCTTC CASSLLLINEQFF
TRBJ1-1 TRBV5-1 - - TGCGCCAGCAGCTTGGACAGGGACGCCTCGGAAGCTTTCTTT CASSLDRDASEAFF
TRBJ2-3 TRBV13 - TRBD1 TGTGCCAGCTTAGGGACAGACAGCACAGATACGCAGTATTTT CASLGTDSTDTQYF
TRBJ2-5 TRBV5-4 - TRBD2 TGTGCCAGCAGCTTACAGCGGGGGGGCGGAAAGTACCAAGAGACCCAGTACTTC CASSLQRGGGKYQETQYF
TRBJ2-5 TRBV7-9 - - TGTGCCAGCAGACAGGACACGGCGGAGGAGACCCAGTACTTC CASRQDTAEETQYF
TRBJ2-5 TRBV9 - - TGTGCCAGCAGCGTAGAGGGGGGGCCAGAGACCCAGTACTTC CASSVEGGPETQYF
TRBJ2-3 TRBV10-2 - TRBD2 TGCGCCAGCAGTGGGGTAGCGGGGTATCAAGATACGCAGTATTTT CASSGVAGYQDTQYF
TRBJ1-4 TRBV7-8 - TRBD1 TGTGCCAGCAGCTTAGACCCCGACAGGGGATTGTATGAAAAACTGTTTTTT CASSLDPDRGLYEKLFF
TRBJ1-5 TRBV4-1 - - TGCGCCAGCAGCCATACCAATGGTTGGGGGGACGGTGATCAGCCCCAGCATTTT CASSHTNGWGDGDQPQHF
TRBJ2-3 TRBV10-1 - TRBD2 TGCGCCAGCAGTGAGTCGACGCTTAGCGGGATCATGACCATCACAGATACGCAGTATTTT CASSESTLSGIMTITDTQYF
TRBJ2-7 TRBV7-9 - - TGTGCCAGCAGCTCCCGCACAGGGACCTACGAGCAGTACTTC CASSSRTGTYEQYF
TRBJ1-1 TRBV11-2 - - TGTGCCAGCAGCTTAGGTTTGGGGACTGAAGCTTTCTTT CASSLGLGTEAFF